This T cell receptor beta chain was observed in a study of Graves' ophthalmopathy and Graves' hyperthyroidism. Study-level points and caveats: Most thyroid clonotypes expanded beyond 0.001 frequency were also found in blood.

This CDR3 spans 15 amino acids. V lost 4 bases to trimming and J lost 2 bases, with 14 bases between them. Germline CDR1 reads SGHDN; CDR2 reads FVKESK. This clonotype was seen at least ten times. The target antigen is unknown. Investigators amplified TCR beta CDR3 regions from RNA transcripts. HTBI primers primed a first-round RT-PCR, and a second-round multiplex PCR followed. TCRdb reprocessed the multiplex PCR reads with MiXCR, giving one entry per CDR3 protein. The sample records under 800,000 distinct CDR3 sequences, over 20% being singletons. The chain couples TRBV14 to TRBJ1-2; tentatively, D is TRBD1 (6 bases). The receptor was isolated from a woman in her late teens or twenties with stable Graves' hyperthyroidism. Some clones in this sample may be carry-over from other donors' samples. What was sequenced was peripheral blood. DNA of the CDR3: TGTGCCAGCAGCCGATTAGGACAGACGAACTATGGCTACACCTTC. Its protein is CASSRLGQTNYGYTF.